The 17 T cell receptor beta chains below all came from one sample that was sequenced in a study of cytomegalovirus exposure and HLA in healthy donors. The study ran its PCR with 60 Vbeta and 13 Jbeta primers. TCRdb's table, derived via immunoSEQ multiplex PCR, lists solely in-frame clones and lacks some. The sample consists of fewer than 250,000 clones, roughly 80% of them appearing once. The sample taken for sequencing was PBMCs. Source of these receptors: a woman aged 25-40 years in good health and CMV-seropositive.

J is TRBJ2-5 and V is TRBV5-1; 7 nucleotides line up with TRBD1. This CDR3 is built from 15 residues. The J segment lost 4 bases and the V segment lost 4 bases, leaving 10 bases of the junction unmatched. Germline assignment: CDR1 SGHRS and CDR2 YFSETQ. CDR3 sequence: CASSPRTGWGETQYF. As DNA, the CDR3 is TGCGCCAGCAGCCCGCGGACAGGTTGGGGAGAGACCCAGTACTTC.

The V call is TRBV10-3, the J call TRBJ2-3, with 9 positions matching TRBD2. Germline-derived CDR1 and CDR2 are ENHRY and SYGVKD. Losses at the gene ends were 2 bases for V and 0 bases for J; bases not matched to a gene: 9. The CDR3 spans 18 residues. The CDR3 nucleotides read TGTGCCATCAGTGAGAAGCGGGGGGCACCGCCTAGCACAGATACGCAGTATTTT. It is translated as CAISEKRGAPPSTDTQYF.

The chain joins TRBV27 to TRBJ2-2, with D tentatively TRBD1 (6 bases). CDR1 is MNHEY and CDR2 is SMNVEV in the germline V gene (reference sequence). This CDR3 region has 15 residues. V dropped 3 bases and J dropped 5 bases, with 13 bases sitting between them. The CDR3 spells CASSFDQGNTGELFF. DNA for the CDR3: TGTGCCAGCAGTTTTGACCAGGGGAATACCGGGGAGCTGTTTTTT.

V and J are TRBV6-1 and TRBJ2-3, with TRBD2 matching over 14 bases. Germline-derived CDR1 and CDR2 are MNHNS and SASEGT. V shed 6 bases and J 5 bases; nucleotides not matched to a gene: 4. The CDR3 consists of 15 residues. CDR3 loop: CASRAGLAGGDTQYF. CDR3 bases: TGTGCCAGCAGGGCCGGACTAGCGGGAGGAGATACGCAGTATTTT.

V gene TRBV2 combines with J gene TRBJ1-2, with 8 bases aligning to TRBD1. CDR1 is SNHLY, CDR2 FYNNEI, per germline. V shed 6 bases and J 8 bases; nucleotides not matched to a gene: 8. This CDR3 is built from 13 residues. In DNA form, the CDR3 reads TGTGCCAGCAGCGTACAGGGGGTAGGGGGCTACACCTTC. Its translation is CASSVQGVGGYTF.

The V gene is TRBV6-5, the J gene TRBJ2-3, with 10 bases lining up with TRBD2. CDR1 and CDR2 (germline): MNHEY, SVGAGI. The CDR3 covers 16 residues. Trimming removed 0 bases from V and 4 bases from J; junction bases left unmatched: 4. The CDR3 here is CASSYSEAGGADTQYF. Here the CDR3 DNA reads TGTGCCAGCAGTTACTCGGAAGCGGGAGGGGCAGATACGCAGTATTTT.

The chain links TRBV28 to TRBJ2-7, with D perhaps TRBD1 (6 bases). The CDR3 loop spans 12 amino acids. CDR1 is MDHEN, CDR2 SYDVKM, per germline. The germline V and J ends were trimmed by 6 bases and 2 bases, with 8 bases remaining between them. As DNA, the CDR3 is TGTGCCAGCAGCGACAGGACCTACGAGCAGTACTTC. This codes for CASSDRTYEQYF. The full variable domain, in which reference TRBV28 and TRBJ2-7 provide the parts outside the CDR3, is DVKVTQSSRYLVKRTGEKVFLECVQDMDHENMFWYRQDPGLGLRLIYFSYDVKMKEKGDIPEGYSVSREKKERFSLILESASTNQTSMYLCASSDRTYEQYFGPGTRLTVT.

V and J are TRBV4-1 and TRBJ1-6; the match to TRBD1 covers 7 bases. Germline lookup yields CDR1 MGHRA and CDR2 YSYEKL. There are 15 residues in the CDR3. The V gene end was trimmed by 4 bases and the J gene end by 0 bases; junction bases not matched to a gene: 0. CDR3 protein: CASSRQGSYNSPLHF. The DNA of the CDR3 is TGCGCCAGCAGCCGACAGGGCTCCTATAATTCACCCCTCCACTTT.

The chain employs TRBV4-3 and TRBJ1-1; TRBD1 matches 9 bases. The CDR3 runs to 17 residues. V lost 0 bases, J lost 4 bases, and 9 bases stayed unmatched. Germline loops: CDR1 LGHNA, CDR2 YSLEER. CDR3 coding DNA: TGCGCCAGCAGCCAAGATTGGCCGGGACAGGGTTTCACTGAAGCTTTCTTT. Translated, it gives CASSQDWPGQGFTEAFF.

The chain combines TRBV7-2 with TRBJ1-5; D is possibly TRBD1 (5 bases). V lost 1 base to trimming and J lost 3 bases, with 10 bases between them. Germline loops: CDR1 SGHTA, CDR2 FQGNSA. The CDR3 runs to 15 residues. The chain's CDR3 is CASSLEAGINQPQHF. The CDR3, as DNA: TGTGCCAGCAGCTTAGAGGCAGGGATCAATCAGCCCCAGCATTTT.

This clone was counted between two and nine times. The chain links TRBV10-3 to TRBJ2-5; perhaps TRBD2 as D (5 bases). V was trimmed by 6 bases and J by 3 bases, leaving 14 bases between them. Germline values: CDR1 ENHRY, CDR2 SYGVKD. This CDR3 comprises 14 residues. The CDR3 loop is CAISQSSGKETQYF. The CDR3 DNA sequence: TGTGCCATCAGCCAGTCGTCCGGGAAAGAGACCCAGTACTTC.

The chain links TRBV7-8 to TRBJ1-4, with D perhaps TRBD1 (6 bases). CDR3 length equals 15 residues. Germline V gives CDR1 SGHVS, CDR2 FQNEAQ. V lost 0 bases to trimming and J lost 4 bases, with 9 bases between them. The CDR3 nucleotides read TGTGCCAGCAGCTTAGCCGAGGGGGATAATGAAAAACTGTTTTTT. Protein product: CASSLAEGDNEKLFF.

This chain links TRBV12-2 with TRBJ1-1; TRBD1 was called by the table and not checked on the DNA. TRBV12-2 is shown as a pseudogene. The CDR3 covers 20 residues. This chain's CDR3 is CASRSDLRGQGIIANTEAFF. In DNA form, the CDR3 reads TGTGCAAGTCGCTCAGACCTTCGAGGACAGGGAATTATAGCGAACACTGAAGCTTTCTTT.

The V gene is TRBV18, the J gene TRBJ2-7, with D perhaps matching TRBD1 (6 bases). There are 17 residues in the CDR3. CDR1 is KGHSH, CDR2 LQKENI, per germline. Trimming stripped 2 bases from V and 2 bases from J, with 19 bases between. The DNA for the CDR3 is TGTGCCAGCTCACCAGCTAGGCCAGGGGCCGGTGCCTACGAGCAGTACTTC. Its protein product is CASSPARPGAGAYEQYF.

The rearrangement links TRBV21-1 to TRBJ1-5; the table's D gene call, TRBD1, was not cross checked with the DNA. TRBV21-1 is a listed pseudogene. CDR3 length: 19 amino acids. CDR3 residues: CASTIPGQGNVASNQPQHF. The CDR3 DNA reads TGTGCCAGTACGATCCCGGGACAGGGTAATGTCGCAAGCAATCAGCCCCAGCATTTT.

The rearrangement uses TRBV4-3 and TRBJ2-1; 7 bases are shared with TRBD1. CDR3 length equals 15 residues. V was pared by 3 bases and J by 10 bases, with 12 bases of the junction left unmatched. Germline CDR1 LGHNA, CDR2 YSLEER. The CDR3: CASSHAGTANLEQFF. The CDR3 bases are TGCGCCAGCAGCCACGCCGGGACAGCAAACCTGGAGCAGTTCTTC.

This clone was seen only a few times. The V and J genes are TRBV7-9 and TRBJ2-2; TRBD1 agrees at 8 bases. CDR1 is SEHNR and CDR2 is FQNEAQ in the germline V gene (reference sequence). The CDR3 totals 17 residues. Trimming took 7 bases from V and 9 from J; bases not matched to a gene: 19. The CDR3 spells CASTSLGGTGIARELFF. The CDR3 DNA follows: TGTGCCAGCACCTCATTAGGTGGGACAGGAATCGCTAGGGAGCTGTTTTTT. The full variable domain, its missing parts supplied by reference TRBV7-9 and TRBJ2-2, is DTGVSQNPRHKITKRGQNVTFRCDPISEHNRLYWYRQTLGQGPEFLTYFQNEAQLEKSRLLSDRFSAERPKGSFSTLEIQRTEQGDSAMYLCASTSLGGTGIARELFFGEGSRLTVL.